These 14 T cell receptor beta chains were all obtained from the same sample, sequenced in a study of blood T cell repertoires in COVID-19. Clones were read by immunoSEQ multiplex PCR, and TCRdb kept only the in-frame ones, dropping some. The repertoire consists of over 150,000 clones, with 83% occurring once and the leading ten covering around 2%. The sample comprised peripheral blood. Source of these receptors: an elderly woman with acute or convalescent COVID-19.

The chain employs TRBV6-5 and TRBJ1-3; D unclear. V was trimmed by 4 bases and J by 1 base, leaving 5 bases between them. Germline V gene lookup returns CDR1 MNHEY and CDR2 SVGAGI. This CDR3 contains 13 residues. The chain's CDR3 is CASSSPSGNTIYF. The CDR3 DNA follows: TGTGCCAGCAGTTCCCCGTCTGGAAACACCATATATTTT.

The chain couples TRBV28 to TRBJ1-5, with D possibly matching TRBD1 (6 bases). This CDR3 spans 14 amino acids. V gave up 3 bases and J gave up 3 bases, with 9 bases separating them. Looked up from germline, CDR1 is MDHEN and CDR2 is SYDVKM. CDR3 sequence reads: CASSLGGLNQPQHF. The CDR3 coding sequence is TGTGCCAGCAGTTTGGGGGGGCTCAATCAGCCCCAGCATTTT.

The J gene is TRBJ2-5, the V gene TRBV5-1; D not certain. The V end lost 4 bases, the J end lost 2 bases, and 12 bases lay between the germline ends. The CDR3 is 14 residues long. Germline V lookup: CDR1 SGHRS, CDR2 YFSETQ. CDR3 coding DNA: TGCGCCAGCAGCCCCTCAAATAGACAAGAGACCCAGTACTTC. This translates into CASSPSNRQETQYF.

This sequence joins TRBV6-5 and TRBJ2-7; D unclear. CDR1 MNHEY and CDR2 SVGAGI come from the germline V gene. This CDR3 has 14 amino acids. V lost 0 bases, J lost 4 bases, and 10 bases lay in between. The chain's CDR3 is CASSYSAGPYEQYF. The CDR3 DNA is TGTGCCAGCAGTTACTCGGCAGGCCCTTACGAGCAGTACTTC.

V gene TRBV21-1 combines with J gene TRBJ1-4; the table's D call of TRBD1 was not tested on the DNA. TRBV21-1 is an annotated pseudogene. CDR3 length: 18 residues. CDR3 sequence reads: CASSKAKSRDRGNEKLFF. CDR3 sequence (DNA): TGTGCCAGCAGCAAAGCGAAAAGCCGGGACAGGGGGAATGAAAAACTGTTTTTT.

V and J are TRBV29-1 and TRBJ2-3, with TRBD1 as a possible D gene (6 bases). Germline V gives CDR1 SQVTM, CDR2 ANQGSEA. V lost 6 bases and J lost 4, with 14 bases in between. The CDR3 totals 13 residues. Written as DNA, the CDR3 is TGCAGCGTGAGGGACAAGTCGGCAGATACGCAGTATTTT. It is translated as CSVRDKSADTQYF.

The chain combines TRBV5-4 with TRBJ2-6, with unresolved D. V shed 0 bases and J shed 3 bases, with 4 bases lying between them. CDR3 length: 14 amino acids. The germline V gene has CDR1 SGHNT and CDR2 YYREEE (reference sequence). The DNA of the CDR3 is TGTGCCAGCAGCTTGGCCCTTGGGGCCAACGTCCTGACTTTC. Translated: CASSLALGANVLTF.

The chain joins TRBV4-1 to TRBJ2-7; 10 bases agree with TRBD2. The CDR3 is 16 residues long. V shed 0 bases and J 4 bases; nucleotides not matched to a gene: 6. The germline CDR1 and CDR2 sequences are MGHRA and YSYEKL. As DNA, the CDR3 is TGCGCCAGCAGCCAAGACAGTAGCGGGAGGCTTTACGAGCAGTACTTC. Amino acids: CASSQDSSGRLYEQYF.

This chain links TRBV6-5 with TRBJ1-6, with 8 bases matching TRBD1. CDR1 and CDR2 (germline): MNHEY, SVGAGI. V dropped 5 bases and J dropped 7; count of bases not matched to a gene: 4. The CDR3 has 14 amino acids. The DNA of the CDR3 is TGTGCCAGCAGTAAGGACAGGGCAAATTCACCCCTCCACTTT. Translated, it gives CASSKDRANSPLHF.

The chain carries TRBV19 and TRBJ2-7, with a possible D match to TRBD2 (6 bases). The CDR3 extends over 13 amino acids. CDR1 is LNHDA, CDR2 SQIVND, per germline (reference sequence). Trimming shortened V by 1 base and J by 4 bases, and 8 bases separated the two germline ends. Written as DNA, the CDR3 is TGTGCCAGTAGTATAGGGAGGGAGTACGAGCAGTACTTC. Amino acid sequence: CASSIGREYEQYF.

V gene TRBV7-8 combines with J gene TRBJ2-3, with D perhaps matching TRBD2 (6 bases). V gave up 4 bases and J gave up 0 bases, with 8 bases separating them. The germline gives CDR1 SGHVS, CDR2 FQNEAQ. CDR3 length: 14 residues. CDR3 in amino acids: CASSSGLSTDTQYF. CDR3 nucleotide sequence: TGTGCCAGCAGCTCGGGACTCAGCACAGATACGCAGTATTTT.

The V gene is TRBV18, the J gene TRBJ2-3, with D possibly TRBD1 on 5 matching bases. The V gene's germline CDR1 is KGHSH and CDR2 LQKENI. V was cut by 8 bases and J by 2 bases, with 11 bases left in between. This CDR3 has 13 amino acids. The CDR3 loop reads CASQVTATDTQYF. The CDR3 DNA reads as TGTGCCAGCCAAGTGACAGCCACAGATACGCAGTATTTT.

The chain uses TRBV7-2 and TRBJ2-5; 11 bases match TRBD2. Germline CDR1 is SGHTA and CDR2 is FQGNSA. Trimming cost V 3 bases and J 7 bases; bases outside gene matches: 10. There are 16 residues in the CDR3. The CDR3 DNA reads TGTGCCAGCAGCTTGACGACTAGCGGGGAGCCGGGGACCCAGTACTTC. It yields the protein CASSLTTSGEPGTQYF.

The chain links TRBV6-2 or TRBV6-3 to TRBJ2-1; 7 bases are a match to TRBD1. CDR3 length: 16 amino acids. V gave up 4 bases and J gave up 2 bases; unmatched junction bases: 8. Germline CDR1 and CDR2: MNHEY and SVGEGT. The CDR3 DNA reads as TGTGCCAGCAGTTCGGGACAGCCCGGGCCCTACAATGAGCAGTTCTTC. Residues: CASSSGQPGPYNEQFF.